This TCR beta chain was identified during a study of blood T cell repertoires in COVID-19 (dated by TCRdb to the early 2020s). In terms of the full investigation: Collaborator samples came from the United States, Italy and Spain and covered acute and convalescent phases of COVID-19. The repertoires were released in a freely available public database intended as a resource for research on the immune response to SARS-CoV-2. The prospective study material was composed of cDNA or gDNA derived from T cells, B-cell-depleted T cells, or PBMCs. Where available, HLA class I and class II types were taken from metadata supplied by the sample provider and were not determined by assay-based typing. Sample metadata almost always included a de-identified subject ID, COVID-19 status, age in years and sex. Samples were obtained from the ongoing ImmuneRACE study (first 160 participants) and from 950 to 1,500 subjects provided by 6 global collaborators. Subjects who had been exposed to COVID-19, were actively infected with it, or had recovered from it provided the deeply sampled blood TCRbeta repertoires that made up the dataset.

This clone appeared once. Its recognized antigen is unknown. No quality values exist for individual bases; no much larger clone is one base distant. CDR1 KGHDR and CDR2 SFDVKD were looked up in the germline V gene. Unmatched junction bases come to 4, with V trimmed by 0 bases and J by 4 bases. From the cysteine up to the phenylalanine, the CDR3 has a length of 16 residues. The entry retains the CDR3 DNA only, 48 bases that are in frame from base 1. The immunoSEQ Assay, a bias-controlled multiplex PCR, was used to amplify TCRbeta CDR3 regions from genomic DNA. For the original study's pipeline: Nucleated cell counts per sample were estimated from amplification of reference gene primers within the assay. To quantify the absolute abundance of each unique TCRbeta CDR3 rearrangement, sequence reads were collapsed and filtered. For each sample, productive Simpson clonality was calculated by taking the square root of Simpson's diversity index across productive rearrangements. Drawn from immuneACCESS, this table holds only the in-frame rearrangements with V and J called that TCRdb kept. Clones are partly lost; checked studies trace under half to an unresolved V gene and leave the rest unexplained. Clone size and the V and J calls come from that table; the DNA yielded D and trimming. The sample table contains around 450,000 clones; only one count was recorded for roughly nine tenths of them. Jointly, the top ten make up roughly 0.7% of the sample.

Enrolling through a virtual design, the prospective study's participants ranged in age from about 18 to 100 years and lived across 20 to 25 United States geographic areas. In the prospective study, participants were assigned to cohorts based on the clinical history participants reported in a screening survey and a study questionnaire. For ImmuneRACE Cohort 3, a participant was defined as recovered based on two consecutive negative NP/OP PCR tests, clearance by a healthcare professional, or resolution of symptoms. In the prospective study, mobile phlebotomists collected whole blood, serum and a nasopharyngeal or oropharyngeal swab from each participant. Prospective study participants could optionally give additional blood draws and questionnaires over a roughly 2-month period. Before DNA extraction, prospective study blood samples were shipped either frozen or at room temperature. Broad study findings and their caveats: The amount of clinical and demographic metadata varied by source and participant and was provided uncurated.

Here the chain combines TRBV24-1 and TRBJ2-5; TRBD2 fits 10 bases in the junction. The sequenced sample consisted of PBMCs or T cells enriched from blood (not recorded which). This receptor was identified in a woman aged 18-29 years who had recovered from COVID-19. The CDR3 amino acid sequence is: CATSDLTSGATETQYF. The nucleotide sequence reads TGTGCCACCAGTGATTTGACTAGCGGGGCCACAGAGACCCAGTACTTC.